This TCR beta chain was identified during a study of blood T cell repertoires in COVID-19. Across the study: Specimens from acute and convalescent COVID-19 originated in the United States, Italy and Spain.

Clones were sequenced by immunoSEQ multiplex PCR, and TCRdb holds only the in-frame ones, with some missing. Seen here are over 70,000 clones, 65% to 80% observed once, and the top ten hold around 50%. This CDR3 contains 14 residues. Germline CDR1 SGHTA, CDR2 FQGTGA. V was trimmed by 2 bases and J by 4 bases, leaving 12 bases between them. This chain links TRBV7-3 with TRBJ2-7; perhaps TRBD1 as D (6 bases). Sequencing was done on a sample of peripheral blood. The receptor was isolated from a human donor in a cohort sampled during active COVID-19. The CDR3 protein is CASSLQGSGYEQYF. CDR3 DNA: TGTGCCAGCAGCTTACAGGGGTCGGGATACGAGCAGTACTTC.